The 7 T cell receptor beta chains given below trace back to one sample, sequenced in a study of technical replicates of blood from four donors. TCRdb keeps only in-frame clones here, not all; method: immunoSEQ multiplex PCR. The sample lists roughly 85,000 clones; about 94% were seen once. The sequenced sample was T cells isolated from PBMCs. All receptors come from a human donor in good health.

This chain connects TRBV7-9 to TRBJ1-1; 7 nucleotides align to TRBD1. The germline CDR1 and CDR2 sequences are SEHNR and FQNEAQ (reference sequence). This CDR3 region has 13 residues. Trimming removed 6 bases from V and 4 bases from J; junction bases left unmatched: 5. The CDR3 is CASRNRGSTEAFF. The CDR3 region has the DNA TGTGCCAGCAGGAACAGGGGAAGCACTGAAGCTTTCTTT.

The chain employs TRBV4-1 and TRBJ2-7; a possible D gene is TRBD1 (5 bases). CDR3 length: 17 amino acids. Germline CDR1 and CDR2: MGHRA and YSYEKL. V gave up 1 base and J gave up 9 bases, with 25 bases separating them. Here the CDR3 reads CASSQGRPQRQNPWQYF. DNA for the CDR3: TGCGCCAGCAGCCAAGGGCGCCCGCAAAGACAGAACCCGTGGCAGTACTTC.

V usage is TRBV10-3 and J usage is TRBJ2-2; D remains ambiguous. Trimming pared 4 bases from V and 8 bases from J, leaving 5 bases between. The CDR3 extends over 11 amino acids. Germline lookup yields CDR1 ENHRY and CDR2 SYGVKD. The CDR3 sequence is CAISGQGELFF. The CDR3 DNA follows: TGTGCCATCAGTGGCCAGGGGGAGCTGTTTTTT.

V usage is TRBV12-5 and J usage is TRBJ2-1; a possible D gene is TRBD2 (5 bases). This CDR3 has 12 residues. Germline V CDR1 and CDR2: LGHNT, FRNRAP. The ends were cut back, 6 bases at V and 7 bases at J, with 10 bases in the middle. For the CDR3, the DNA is TGTGCTAGTGGCATCGGGATGAATGAGCAGTTCTTC. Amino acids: CASGIGMNEQFF.

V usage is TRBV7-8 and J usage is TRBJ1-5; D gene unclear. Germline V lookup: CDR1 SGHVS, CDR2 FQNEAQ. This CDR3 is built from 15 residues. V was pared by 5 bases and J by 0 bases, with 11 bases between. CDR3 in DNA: TGTGCCAGCAGCGGGCCAGGCTATAGCAATCAGCCCCAGCATTTT. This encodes CASSGPGYSNQPQHF.

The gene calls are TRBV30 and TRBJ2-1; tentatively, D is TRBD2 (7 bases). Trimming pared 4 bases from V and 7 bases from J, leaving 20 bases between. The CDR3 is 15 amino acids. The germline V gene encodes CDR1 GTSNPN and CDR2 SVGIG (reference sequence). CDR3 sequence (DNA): TGTGCCTGGACCAAGGGAGGGGGGTTGAGGAATGAGCAGTTCTTC. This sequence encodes CAWTKGGGLRNEQFF.

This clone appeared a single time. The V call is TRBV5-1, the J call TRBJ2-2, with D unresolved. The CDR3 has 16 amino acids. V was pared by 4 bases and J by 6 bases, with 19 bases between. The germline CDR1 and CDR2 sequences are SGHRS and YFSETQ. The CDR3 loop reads CASSLEGSHLAGELFF. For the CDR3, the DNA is TGCGCCAGCAGCCTGGAAGGAAGCCATCTAGCCGGGGAGCTGTTTTTT.